One sample yielded the 25 T cell receptor beta chains listed below, sequenced in a study of T cells after yellow fever vaccination. TCRdb re-called the 5' RACE reads with MiXCR, one entry per CDR3 protein. The sample contains tens of thousands of distinct CDR3 sequences, about 7.2% of which appear only once. The sample consisted of CD8+ T cells sorted from PBMCs, taken about 10 days after the first yellow fever vaccination. The receptors were gathered from a man between 18 and 35 years old who received the YFV17D yellow fever vaccine.

Many counts were recorded for this clonotype. This chain joins TRBV12-3 or TRBV12-4 and TRBJ2-2; D could derive from TRBD1 or TRBD2 (5 bases each). The CDR3 spans 14 residues. V was clipped by 1 base and J by 4 bases, with 7 bases between them. The DNA of the CDR3 is TGTGCCAGCAGTTTAGGAGGGGTCACCGGGGAGCTGTTTTTT. Residues: CASSLGGVTGELFF.

This clonotype turned up a few times. The J gene is TRBJ2-7, the V gene TRBV6-1; 7 nucleotides align to TRBD1. The CDR3 has 15 residues. Trimming took 6 bases from V and 3 from J; bases not matched to a gene: 11. The V gene's germline CDR1 is MNHNS and CDR2 SASEGT. This CDR3 is CASSPGQVGYYEQYV. As DNA, the CDR3 is TGTGCCAGCAGCCCTGGACAGGTGGGATACTACGAGCAGTACGTC.

This clonotype was counted at least ten times. The V call is TRBV20-1, the J call TRBJ2-7; the match to TRBD1 covers 9 bases. The V segment lost 5 bases and the J segment 9 bases; nucleotides outside the gene matches: 14. CDR1 DFQATT and CDR2 SNEGSKA come from the germline V gene (reference sequence). This CDR3 comprises 14 residues. This chain's CDR3 is CSAPHPGTGILQYF. DNA of the CDR3: TGCAGTGCTCCCCACCCCGGGACAGGGATTTTGCAGTACTTC.

This clonotype was seen repeatedly, ten times or more. The chain employs TRBV11-2 and TRBJ2-2; D call uncertain. Trimming shortened V by 5 bases and J by 0 bases, and 1 base separated the two germline ends. CDR1 and CDR2 from the germline V gene are SGHAT and FQNNGV. The CDR3 contains 12 residues. The CDR3 sequence: CASSANTGELFF. In DNA form, the CDR3 reads TGTGCCAGCAGCGCGAACACCGGGGAGCTGTTTTTT.

The rearrangement joins TRBV9 to TRBJ1-6, with D hard to call. V was cut by 7 bases and J by 10 bases, with 6 bases left in between. The CDR3 loop spans 10 amino acids. Germline V gives CDR1 SGDLS, CDR2 YYNGEE. CDR3 DNA: TGTGCCAGCGGTGGATCACCCCTCCACTTT. Its protein product is CASGGSPLHF.

Only a few counts were recorded for this clonotype. J is TRBJ2-3 and V is TRBV27; TRBD2 might be the D (7 bases). Germline-derived CDR1 and CDR2 are MNHEY and SMNVEV (reference sequence). Trimming cost V 2 bases and J 4 bases, with 16 bases left between them. This CDR3 is 16 amino acids long. This CDR3 reads CASSLRGGRRADTQYF. The CDR3 nucleotides read TGTGCCAGCAGTTTAAGGGGGGGGCGACGTGCAGATACGCAGTATTTT.

This clonotype has a handful of counts. The chain joins TRBV19 to TRBJ1-5; D is ambiguous. The CDR3 spans 12 residues. Germline V gives CDR1 LNHDA, CDR2 SQIVND (reference sequence). The germline V and J ends were trimmed by 7 bases and 3 bases, with 7 bases remaining between them. Here the CDR3 reads CASNQNNQPQHF. Written as DNA, the CDR3 is TGTGCCAGTAACCAGAACAATCAGCCCCAGCATTTT.

This clonotype has ten or more counts. V usage is TRBV5-1 and J usage is TRBJ2-2; D remains unclear. The CDR3 consists of 13 residues. V gave up 1 base and J gave up 5 bases, with 6 bases separating them. CDR1 is SGHRS and CDR2 is YFSETQ in the germline V gene. The CDR3 loop reads CASSLTLTGELFF. The CDR3 DNA sequence: TGCGCCAGCAGCTTGACGCTTACCGGGGAGCTGTTTTTT.

Ten or more counts support this clonotype. The V gene is TRBV5-6, the J gene TRBJ2-2; the D is unclear. The CDR3 has 13 residues. Trimming stripped 0 bases from V and 0 bases from J, with 0 bases between. Germline CDR1 is SGHDT and CDR2 is YYEEEE. The CDR3 here is CASSLANTGELFF. Here the CDR3 DNA reads TGTGCCAGCAGCTTGGCGAACACCGGGGAGCTGTTTTTT.

This clonotype appeared a few times. The genes are TRBV11-2 and TRBJ2-7; D is ambiguous. CDR1 is SGHAT and CDR2 is FQNNGV in the germline V gene. Deletions cut 5 bases from V and 0 bases from J, with 23 bases between. This CDR3 region has 18 residues. As DNA, the CDR3 is TGTGCCAGCAGCACCCATAAATTGGGTGGCGGAAGCTCCTACGAGCAGTACTTC. Its protein product is CASSTHKLGGGSSYEQYF.

The genes are TRBV28 and TRBJ1-1; D unresolved. The CDR3 contains 14 residues. Looked up from germline, CDR1 is MDHEN and CDR2 is SYDVKM. V was pared by 3 bases and J by 7 bases, with 15 bases between. CDR3 residues: CASSFLRGSSEAFF. The CDR3 DNA is TGTGCCAGCAGTTTTCTACGGGGTAGTAGTGAAGCTTTCTTT.

The genes are TRBV7-9 and TRBJ2-6; no clear D. The ends were cut back, 6 bases at V and 0 bases at J, with 9 bases in the middle. The CDR3 contains 15 residues. Germline loops: CDR1 SEHNR, CDR2 FQNEAQ (reference sequence). The CDR3 is CASSIQVSGANVLTF. The CDR3 coding sequence is TGTGCCAGCAGTATTCAAGTCTCTGGGGCCAACGTCCTGACTTTC.

This clonotype was recorded many times. This chain joins TRBV4-3 and TRBJ2-1, with D tentatively TRBD2 (5 bases). Germline V gene lookup returns CDR1 LGHNA and CDR2 YSLEER. V was shortened by 4 bases and J by 10 bases, with 14 bases between the two germline ends. This CDR3 has 13 amino acids. CDR3 coding DNA: TGCGCCAGCAGCCCTCGAACTAGACGCGAGCAGTTCTTC. Its translation is CASSPRTRREQFF.

This clonotype occurred many times. V and J are TRBV5-6 and TRBJ2-1, with D uncertain. The CDR3 length is 16 residues. V lost 4 bases and J lost 0, with 14 bases in between. The germline gives CDR1 SGHDT, CDR2 YYEEEE. CDR3 region: CASSTIERLSYNEQFF. CDR3 DNA: TGTGCCAGCAGCACAATAGAGCGACTCTCCTACAATGAGCAGTTCTTC.

The table lists this clonotype with many counts. V is TRBV7-7 and J is TRBJ2-2, with TRBD2 matching over 7 bases. Germline lookup yields CDR1 SSHAT and CDR2 FNYEAQ (reference sequence). Unmatched junction bases numbered 12, after V lost 5 bases and J lost 3 bases. This CDR3 has 17 residues. The CDR3 DNA follows: TGTGCCAGCAGCCGGTCCGAGAGCGGGGCTGACACCGGGGAGCTGTTTTTT. As protein: CASSRSESGADTGELFF. Supplemented by reference TRBV7-7 and TRBJ2-2, the full variable domain reads GAGVSQSPRYKVTKRGQDVTLRCDPISSHATLYWYQQALGQGPEFLTYFNYEAQPDKSGLPSDRFSAERPEGSISTLTIQRTEQRDSAMYRCASSRSESGADTGELFFGEGSRLTVL.

This clonotype came up many times. V and J are TRBV20-1 and TRBJ1-1; a weak D match, TRBD1 (5 bases). The CDR3 spans 14 residues. V lost 3 bases and J 10 bases, leaving 21 bases between the germline ends. Germline-derived CDR1 and CDR2 are DFQATT and SNEGSKA (reference sequence). The CDR3 protein is CSARGGEGSLVAFF. CDR3 DNA sequence: TGCAGTGCTAGGGGGGGTGAGGGCTCCCTAGTAGCTTTCTTT.

This clonotype was seen repeatedly, ten times or more. The CDR3 loop reads CASSQDGAAGGFASPLHF. In DNA form, the CDR3 reads TGCGCCAGCAGCCAAGACGGGGCAGCCGGGGGCTTTGCGTCACCCCTCCACTTT. V gene TRBV4-3 combines with J gene TRBJ1-6; perhaps TRBD1 as D (6 bases). V was trimmed by 0 bases and J by 10 bases, leaving 22 bases between them. The length of the CDR3 is 18 residues. Germline V CDR1 and CDR2: LGHNA, YSLEER.

This clonotype was seen ten or more times. V is TRBV6-1 and J is TRBJ2-5; possibly TRBD2 for D (6 bases). The CDR3 contains 13 residues. The V end lost 6 bases, the J end lost 4 bases, and 12 bases lay between the germline ends. The germline V gene has CDR1 MNHNS and CDR2 SASEGT. The CDR3 loop reads CASRIQRAETQYF. For the CDR3, the DNA is TGTGCCAGCAGAATTCAGCGGGCAGAGACCCAGTACTTC.

This clonotype appeared many times. This chain connects TRBV4-2 to TRBJ1-5; D gene unclear. CDR3 length: 15 residues. Germline lookup yields CDR1 LGHNA and CDR2 YNFKEQ. Trimming removed 0 bases from V and 3 bases from J, with 9 bases in between. CDR3 nucleotide sequence: TGTGCCAGCAGCCAAGACACCTTCCTCAATCAGCCCCAGCATTTT. This encodes CASSQDTFLNQPQHF.

This clonotype appeared a few times. The rearrangement links TRBV6-6 to TRBJ2-1; D unresolved. V was shortened by 2 bases and J by 6 bases, with 5 bases between the two germline ends. CDR1 MNHNY and CDR2 SVGAGI come from the germline V gene (reference sequence). The CDR3 length is 12 residues. The chain's CDR3 is CASSYTRNEQFF. In DNA form, the CDR3 reads TGTGCCAGCAGTTACACCCGCAATGAGCAGTTCTTC.

V is TRBV29-1 and J is TRBJ2-7; a possible D gene is TRBD1 (5 bases). The V gene's germline CDR1 is SQVTM and CDR2 ANQGSEA. There are 13 residues in the CDR3. Trimming cost V 6 bases and J 3 bases, with 15 bases left between them. The chain's CDR3 is CSVASQGSYEQYF. CDR3 in DNA: TGCAGCGTGGCAAGCCAGGGAAGCTACGAGCAGTACTTC.

J is TRBJ2-1 and V is TRBV12-3 or TRBV12-4, with 9 bases lining up with TRBD2. The CDR3 length is 13 residues. The ends lost 6 bases at V and 12 bases at J; junction bases unmatched: 9. Here the CDR3 reads CASSLSGGGGQFF. The CDR3 region has the DNA TGTGCCAGCAGCCTTAGCGGGGGTGGCGGGCAGTTCTTC.

This clonotype turned up a few times. The chain couples TRBV7-3 to TRBJ1-3; D might be TRBD1 (5 bases). There are 15 residues in the CDR3. V shed 5 bases and J shed 1 base, with 12 bases lying between them. CDR1 and CDR2 from the germline V gene are SGHTA and FQGTGA. The CDR3 spells CASSPSGRSGNTIYF. The CDR3 DNA follows: TGTGCCAGCAGCCCCTCGGGGCGGTCTGGAAACACCATATATTTT.

Many counts were recorded for this clonotype. The V and J genes are TRBV11-3 and TRBJ2-7; the match to TRBD1 covers 9 bases. CDR1 SGHNT and CDR2 YENEEA come from the germline V gene. This CDR3 region has 18 residues. V trimming: 3 bases; J trimming: 6 bases; junction bases outside the gene matches: 18. CDR3 in amino acids: CASSFGYRDRDRVGEQYF. The CDR3 DNA is TGTGCCAGCAGCTTCGGATACCGGGACAGGGATAGGGTTGGCGAGCAGTACTTC.

The chain recombines TRBV6-5 with TRBJ1-1; no definite D call. Trimming removed 2 bases at V and 3 bases at J, with 4 bases between. Per the germline V gene, CDR1 is MNHEY and CDR2 is SVGAGI. CDR3 length equals 12 residues. CDR3 protein: CASSYGDTEAFF. The DNA of the CDR3 is TGTGCCAGCAGTTACGGCGACACTGAAGCTTTCTTT.